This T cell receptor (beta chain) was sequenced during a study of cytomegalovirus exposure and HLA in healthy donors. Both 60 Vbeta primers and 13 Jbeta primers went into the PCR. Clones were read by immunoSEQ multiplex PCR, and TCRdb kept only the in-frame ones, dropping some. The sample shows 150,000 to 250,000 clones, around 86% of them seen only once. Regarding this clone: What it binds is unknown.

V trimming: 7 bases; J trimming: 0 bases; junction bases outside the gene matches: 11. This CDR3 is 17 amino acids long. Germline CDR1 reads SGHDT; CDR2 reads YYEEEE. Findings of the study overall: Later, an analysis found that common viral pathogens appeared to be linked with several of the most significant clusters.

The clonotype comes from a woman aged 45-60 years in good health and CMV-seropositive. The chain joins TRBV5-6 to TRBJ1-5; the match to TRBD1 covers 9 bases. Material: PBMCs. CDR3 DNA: TGTGCCAGCCGGAACCGCAGGGGACAGGGTAGCAATCAGCCCCAGCATTTT. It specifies CASRNRRGQGSNQPQHF.